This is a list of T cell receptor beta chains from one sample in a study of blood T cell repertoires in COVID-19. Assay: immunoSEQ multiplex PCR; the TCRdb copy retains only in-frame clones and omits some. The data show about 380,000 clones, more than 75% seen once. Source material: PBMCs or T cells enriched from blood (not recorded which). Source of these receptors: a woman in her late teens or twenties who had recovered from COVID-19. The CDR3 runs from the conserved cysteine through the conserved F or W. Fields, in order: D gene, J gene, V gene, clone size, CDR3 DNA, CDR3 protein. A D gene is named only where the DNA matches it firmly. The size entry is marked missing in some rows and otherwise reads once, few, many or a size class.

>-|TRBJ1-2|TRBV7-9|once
TGTGCCAGCAGCTCGCCGCTCAGGGGCCATGGCTACACCTTC
CASSSPLRGHGYTF
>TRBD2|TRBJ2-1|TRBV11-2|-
TGTGCCAGCAGCTGGACTAGCGGGGGGGCCAGCTCCTACAATGAGCAGTTCTTC
CASSWTSGGASSYNEQFF
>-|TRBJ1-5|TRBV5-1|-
TGCGCCAGCAGCTTGGACAGGGGCAATCAGCCCCAGCATTTT
CASSLDRGNQPQHF
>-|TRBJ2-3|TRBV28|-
TGTGCCAGCAGTTTTGGAGGGAAAGATACGCAGTATTTT
CASSFGGKDTQYF
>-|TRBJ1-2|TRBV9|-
TGTGCCAGCAGCGTAGTGGGGCAGCCTTTCTATGGCTACACCTTC
CASSVVGQPFYGYTF
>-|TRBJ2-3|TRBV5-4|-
TGTGCCAGCAGCTTAAAGGGGGGGGTTCGAGGAGATACGCAGTATTTT
CASSLKGGVRGDTQYF
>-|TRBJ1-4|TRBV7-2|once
TGTGCCAGCAGCCGCGACGCAGGTGAACTGTTTTTT
CASSRDAGELFF
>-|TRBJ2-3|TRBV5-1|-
TGCGCCAGCAGCTTGGAGGGGGATACGCAGTATTTT
CASSLEGDTQYF
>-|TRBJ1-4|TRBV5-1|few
TGCGCCAGCAGCTTACAGGGTATTAATGAAAAACTGTTTTTT
CASSLQGINEKLFF
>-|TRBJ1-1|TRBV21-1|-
TGTGCCAGCAGCAATGACAGGGGGTTTAGAATGAACACTGAAGCTTTCTTT
CASSNDRGFRMNTEAFF
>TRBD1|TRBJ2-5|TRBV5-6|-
TGTGCCAGCAGCTTTTACAGGGGGACCCAGTACTTC
CASSFYRGTQYF
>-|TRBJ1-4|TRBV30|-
TGTGCCTGGAGTGTACAGGGTGGTGTTGAAAAACTGTTTTTT
CAWSVQGGVEKLFF
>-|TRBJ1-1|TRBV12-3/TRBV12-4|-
TGTGCCAGCAGTTTAGGGGCCTCTGAAGCTTTCTTT
CASSLGASEAFF
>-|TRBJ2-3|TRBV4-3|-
TGCGCCAGCAGCCAGAGACAGCGCCCCACAGATACGCAGTATTTT
CASSQRQRPTDTQYF
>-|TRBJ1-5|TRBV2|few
TGTGCCAGCAGTGAGGATGGCAGGGGAACCAGCAATCAGCCCCAGCATTTT
CASSEDGRGTSNQPQHF
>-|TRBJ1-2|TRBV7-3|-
TGTGCCAGCAGCTTAAAGCCGGGACAAGGAGCCTTTGGCTACACCTTC
CASSLKPGQGAFGYTF
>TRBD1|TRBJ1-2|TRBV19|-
TGTGCCAGTAGTGTCGACCGGGACAGGGCTGCCTATGGCTACACCTTC
CASSVDRDRAAYGYTF
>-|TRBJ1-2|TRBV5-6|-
TGTGCCAGCAGTGCGGGGGGGCAAAACTATGGCTACACCTTC
CASSAGGQNYGYTF
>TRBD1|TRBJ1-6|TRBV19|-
TGTGCCAGTAGTACAGGACAGGATTCACCCCTCCACTTT
CASSTGQDSPLHF
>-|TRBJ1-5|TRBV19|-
TGTGCCAGTAGTAGGGGGGGTTTAGGCAATCAGCCCCAGCATTTT
CASSRGGLGNQPQHF
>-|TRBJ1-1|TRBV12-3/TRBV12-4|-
TGTGCCAGCAGTTTAGAGGGAAAAAGGGGAGCTTTCTTT
CASSLEGKRGAFF
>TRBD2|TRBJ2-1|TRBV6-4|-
TGTGCCAGCAGTGCACTAGCGGGGGTACAGTACTCCTACAATGAGCAGTTCTTC
CASSALAGVQYSYNEQFF
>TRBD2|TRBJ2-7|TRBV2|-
TGTGCCAGCAGGTCAACTAGCGGGGGGGCCCACGAGCAGTACTTC
CASRSTSGGAHEQYF
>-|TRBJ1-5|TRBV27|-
TGTGCCAGCAGTTTGCGCCAGGGGAGTCAGCCCCAGCATTTT
CASSLRQGSQPQHF
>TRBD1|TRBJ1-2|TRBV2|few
TGTGCCAGCAGTGAAATGGGACAGGGCTCCTATGGCTACACCTTC
CASSEMGQGSYGYTF
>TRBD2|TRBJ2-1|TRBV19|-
TGTGCCAGTAGTTTCATGTGGGGTAGCGGGGGGTACAATGAGCAGTTCTTC
CASSFMWGSGGYNEQFF
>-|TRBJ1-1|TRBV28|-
TGTGCCAGCAGTTTTGGTGACAGGAACACTGAAGCTTTCTTT
CASSFGDRNTEAFF
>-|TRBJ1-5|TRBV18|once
TGTGCCAGCTCACCGCCAGGACAGCTCCGGGAGCCCCAGCATTTT
CASSPPGQLREPQHF
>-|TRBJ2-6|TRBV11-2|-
TGTGCCAGCAGCTTACACACTAGGGCTGGGGCCAACGTCCTGACTTTC
CASSLHTRAGANVLTF
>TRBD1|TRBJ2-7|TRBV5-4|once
TGTGCCAGCAGCTTGAGCGGACAGGGAATCAGCTACGAGCAGTACTTC
CASSLSGQGISYEQYF